This TCR beta chain was obtained from a study of monozygotic twins with inflammatory bowel disease. Overall study findings and caveats: Sharing of clonotypes with others was lower in IBD patients than in healthy twins, and this was especially so with disease activity. Varied immunosuppressive treatments among patients may have increased repertoire variability. Using the inverse Simpson index, IBD patients had lower TCRbeta diversity than healthy co-twins.

As concerns this clonotype: As yet, its antigen is unknown.

Germline CDR1 is SGHRS and CDR2 is YFSETQ. The CDR3 spans 15 residues. Reanalyzing the 5' RACE reads, TCRdb keeps one entry per CDR3 protein, without DNA. The sample has 200,000 to 250,000 distinct CDR3 sequences. This receptor was taken from a human donor with ulcerative colitis or Crohn's disease, or a healthy co-twin of an affected twin (not recorded which). V usage is TRBV5-1 and J usage is TRBJ1-4; TCRdb reports TRBD1, a call that lacks DNA to check it against. Sequencing used blood. The CDR3 sequence is CASSLGQGHNEKLFF.